This TCR beta chain emerged from a study of shared clonotypes between healthy human individuals. About this clone itself: Its antigen is unidentified.

Clones were sequenced by immunoSEQ multiplex PCR, and TCRdb holds only the in-frame ones, with some missing. The sample includes about 600,000 clones, about 96% of them seen just once. General study findings and limits: Among the subsets, naive ones generally showed larger estimated richness than memory ones. A handful of donors had around 5% of their naive CD4 clonotypes in common.

This clonotype was obtained from a woman in her 30s in good health. Input material: naive CD4+ T cells sorted from blood. This sample's subset: CD45RA+ positively selected.

DNA for the CDR3: TGTGCCAGCAGATTACTCAATCAGCCCCAGCATTTT. This sequence encodes CASRLLNQPQHF. J is TRBJ1-5 and V is TRBV28; no reliable D call. CDR3 length: 12 residues. The V end was cut by 6 bases, the J end by 3 bases, with 6 bases between. Germline V CDR1 and CDR2: MDHEN, SYDVKM. Complete variable domain (other parts from reference TRBV28 and TRBJ1-5): DVKVTQSSRYLVKRTGEKVFLECVQDMDHENMFWYRQDPGLGLRLIYFSYDVKMKEKGDIPEGYSVSREKKERFSLILESASTNQTSMYLCASRLLNQPQHFGDGTRLSIL.